Described below is a single T cell receptor beta chain sequence and its context. The source of the sample is a study of blood T cell repertoires in COVID-19. Study-wide context: Sites across the United States, Italy and Spain contributed samples from acute and convalescent COVID-19. Sources were T cells, B-cell-depleted T cells, or PBMCs; the material itself was cDNA or gDNA.

J gave up 4 bases and V 5 bases, and 6 bases lay outside the gene matches. Germline V gene lookup returns CDR1 SGHTA and CDR2 FQGNSA. CDR3 size: 14 residues. In the original processing: Estimates of nucleated cell counts were drawn from the amplification of reference gene primers. Clones were read by immunoSEQ multiplex PCR, and TCRdb kept only the in-frame ones, dropping some. For V, J and clone size, that table is used; D and trimming come from the DNA. The sample has some 110,000 clones; approximately 87% are singletons. The chain is built from TRBV7-2 and TRBJ1-2, with 8 bases aligning to TRBD1. The receptor was isolated from an older man who had recovered from COVID-19. Source material: peripheral blood. The CDR3 nucleotides read TGTGCCAGCAGCCAGGACAGGGCCGTCTATGGCTACACCTTC. Amino acid sequence: CASSQDRAVYGYTF. Variable domain in full (rest from reference TRBV7-2 and TRBJ1-2): GAGVSQSPSNKVTEKGKDVELRCDPISGHTALYWYRQSLGQGLEFLIYFQGNSAPDKSGLPSDRFSAERTGGSVSTLTIQRTQQEDSAVYLCASSQDRAVYGYTFGSGTRLTVV.